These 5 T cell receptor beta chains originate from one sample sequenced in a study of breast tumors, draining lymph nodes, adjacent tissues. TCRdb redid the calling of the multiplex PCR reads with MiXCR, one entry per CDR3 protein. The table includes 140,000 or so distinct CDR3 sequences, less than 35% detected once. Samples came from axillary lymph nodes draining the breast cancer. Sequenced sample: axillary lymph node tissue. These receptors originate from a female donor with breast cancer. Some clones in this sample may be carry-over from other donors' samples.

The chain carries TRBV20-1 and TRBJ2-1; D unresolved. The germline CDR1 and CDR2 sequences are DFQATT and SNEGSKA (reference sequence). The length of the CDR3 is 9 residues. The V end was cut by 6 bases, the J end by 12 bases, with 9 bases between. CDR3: CSAGQPQFF. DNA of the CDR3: TGCAGTGCCGGCCAGCCGCAGTTCTTC.

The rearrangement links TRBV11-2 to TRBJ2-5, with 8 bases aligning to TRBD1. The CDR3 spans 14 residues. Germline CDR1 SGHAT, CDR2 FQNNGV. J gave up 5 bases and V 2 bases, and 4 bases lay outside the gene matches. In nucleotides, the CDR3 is TGTGCCAGCAGCTTACCCTACAGGGGGGAGACCCAGTACTTC. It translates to CASSLPYRGETQYF.

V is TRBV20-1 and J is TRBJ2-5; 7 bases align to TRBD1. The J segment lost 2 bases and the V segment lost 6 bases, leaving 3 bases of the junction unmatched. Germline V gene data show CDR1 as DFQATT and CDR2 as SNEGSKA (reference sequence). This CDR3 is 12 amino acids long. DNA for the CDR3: TGCAGTGCCCAGGGGGATCAAGAGACCCAGTACTTC. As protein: CSAQGDQETQYF.

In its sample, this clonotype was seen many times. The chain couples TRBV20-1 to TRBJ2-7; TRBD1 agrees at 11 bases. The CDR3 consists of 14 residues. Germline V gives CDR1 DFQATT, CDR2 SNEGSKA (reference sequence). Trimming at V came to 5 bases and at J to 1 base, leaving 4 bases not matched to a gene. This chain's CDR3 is CSAGRDRGSYEQYF. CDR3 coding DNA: TGCAGTGCTGGCCGGGACAGGGGGTCCTACGAGCAGTACTTC.

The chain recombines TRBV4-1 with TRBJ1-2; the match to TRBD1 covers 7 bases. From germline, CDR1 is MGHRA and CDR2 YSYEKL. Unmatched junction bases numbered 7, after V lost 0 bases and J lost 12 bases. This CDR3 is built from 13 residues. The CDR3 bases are TGCGCCAGCAGCCAAGACCTCAGGGGGAGGAACACCTTC. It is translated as CASSQDLRGRNTF.